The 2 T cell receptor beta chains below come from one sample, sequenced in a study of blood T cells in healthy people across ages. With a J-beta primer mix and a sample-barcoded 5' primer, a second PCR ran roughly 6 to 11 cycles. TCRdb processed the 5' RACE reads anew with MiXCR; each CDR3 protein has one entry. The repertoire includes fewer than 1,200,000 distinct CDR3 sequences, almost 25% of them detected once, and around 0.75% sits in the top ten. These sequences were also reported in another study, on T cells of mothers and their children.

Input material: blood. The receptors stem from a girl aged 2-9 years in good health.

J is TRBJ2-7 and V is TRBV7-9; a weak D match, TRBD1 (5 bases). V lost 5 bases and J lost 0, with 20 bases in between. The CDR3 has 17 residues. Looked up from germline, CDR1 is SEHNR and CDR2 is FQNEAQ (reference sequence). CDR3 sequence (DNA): TGTGCCAGCAGCCTCCAGGGAAGAGATCGAAACTCCTACGAGCAGTACTTC. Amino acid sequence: CASSLQGRDRNSYEQYF.

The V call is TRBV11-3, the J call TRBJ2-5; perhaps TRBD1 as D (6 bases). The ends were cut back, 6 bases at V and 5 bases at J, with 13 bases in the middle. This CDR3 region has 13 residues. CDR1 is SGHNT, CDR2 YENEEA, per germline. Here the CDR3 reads CASRPQGMETQYF. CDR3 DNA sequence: TGTGCCAGCAGACCACAGGGAATGGAGACCCAGTACTTC.